These 28 T cell receptor beta chains came from one sample sequenced in a study of OX40 agonist ivuxolimab in advanced cancers. The library was built by means of the immunoSEQ multiplex PCR assay. TCRdb holds this immuneACCESS table with in-frame rearrangements only. Some clones are missing; in checked studies, unresolved V genes explain under half, and the rest has no known cause. For this sample the table gives tens of thousands of clones, of which approximately 90% were detected only once. The ten largest make up about 1% of the sample. Material: CD4+ or CD8+ T cells sorted from blood, obtained in a trial of the OX40 agonist ivuxolimab. The source is an adult with an advanced solid tumor such as melanoma, head and neck, liver or kidney cancer.

This clone has just one count. The V and J genes are TRBV15 and TRBJ2-5; TRBD2 matches 9 bases. The germline V gene encodes CDR1 LNHNV and CDR2 YYDKDF (reference sequence). The CDR3 runs 16 residues. V lost 0 bases and J lost 4; bases outside the gene matches: 6. The CDR3 here is CATSRDRAGGVETQYF. The CDR3 DNA is TGTGCCACCAGCAGAGATCGAGCGGGAGGAGTAGAGACCCAGTACTTC. Supplemented by reference TRBV15 and TRBJ2-5, the full variable domain reads DAMVIQNPRYQVTQFGKPVTLSCSQTLNHNVMYWYQQKSSQAPKLLFHYYDKDFNNEADTPDNFQSRRPNTSFCFLDIRSPGLGDTAMYLCATSRDRAGGVETQYFGPGTRLLVL.

This sequence joins TRBV12-5 and TRBJ2-1; TRBD1 is a possible D gene (6 bases). CDR3 length: 13 residues. Trimming stripped 7 bases from V and 9 bases from J, with 16 bases between. From germline, CDR1 is LGHNT and CDR2 FRNRAP. The CDR3 is CASALRGSGEQFF. CDR3 nucleotides: TGTGCTAGTGCCCTGAGGGGGTCCGGTGAGCAGTTCTTC.

This sequence joins TRBV5-4 and TRBJ2-7; 7 nucleotides agree with TRBD2. There are 14 residues in the CDR3. Germline CDR1 and CDR2: SGHNT and YYREEE (reference sequence). V lost 4 bases, J lost 3 bases, and 7 bases stayed unmatched. The CDR3 reads CASSPQREIYEQYF. The CDR3 DNA reads as TGTGCCAGCAGCCCCCAGCGGGAAATCTACGAGCAGTACTTC.

The CDR3 spells CASSGQGSGEAFF. CDR3 sequence (DNA): TGTGCCAGCAGCGGACAGGGGAGTGGTGAAGCTTTCTTT. This chain uses TRBV9 with TRBJ1-1; 8 bases line up with TRBD1. Per the germline V gene, CDR1 is SGDLS and CDR2 is YYNGEE. This CDR3 spans 13 amino acids. The trim removed 3 bases at V and 7 bases at J, leaving 5 bases unmatched.

The V call is TRBV5-1, the J call TRBJ2-5; D might be TRBD2 (6 bases). Germline assignment: CDR1 SGHRS and CDR2 YFSETQ. The CDR3 is made up of 15 amino acids. V lost 4 bases to trimming and J lost 2 bases, with 15 bases between them. CDR3 DNA: TGCGCCAGCAGCCGGACGGGAGCGACACAAGAGACCCAGTACTTC. This translates into CASSRTGATQETQYF. Full variable domain (remainder filled in from reference TRBV5-1 and TRBJ2-5): KAGVTQTPRYLIKTRGQQVTLSCSPISGHRSVSWYQQTPGQGLQFLFEYFSETQRNKGNFPGRFSGRQFSNSRSEMNVSTLELGDSALYLCASSRTGATQETQYFGPGTRLLVL.

This rearrangement joins TRBV19 to TRBJ1-5; 8 bases line up with TRBD1. Trimming at V came to 6 bases and at J to 6 bases, leaving 10 bases not matched to a gene. The germline CDR1 and CDR2 sequences are LNHDA and SQIVND (reference sequence). The CDR3 runs 15 residues. The DNA of the CDR3 is TGTGCCAGTAGCCAGACAGGGGTGGCCGGTCAGCCCCAGCATTTT. Translating it yields CASSQTGVAGQPQHF. Using reference TRBV19 and TRBJ1-5 for the parts outside the CDR3, the full variable domain is DGGITQSPKYLFRKEGQNVTLSCEQNLNHDAMYWYRQDPGQGLRLIYYSQIVNDFQKGDIAEGYSVSREKKESFPLTVTSAQKNPTAFYLCASSQTGVAGQPQHFGDGTRLSIL.

The chain has TRBV10-3 and TRBJ2-7; D call uncertain. The CDR3 extends over 12 amino acids. V lost 4 bases and J 3 bases, leaving 7 bases between the germline ends. CDR1 is ENHRY and CDR2 is SYGVKD in the germline V gene. CDR3 protein: CAISGESYEQYF. CDR3 nucleotide sequence: TGTGCCATCAGTGGCGAGAGCTACGAGCAGTACTTC.

This chain uses TRBV20-1 with TRBJ2-1, with unresolved D. V lost 6 bases, J lost 6 bases, and 6 bases lay in between. Germline V gene lookup returns CDR1 DFQATT and CDR2 SNEGSKA (reference sequence). The CDR3 is 10 residues long. The CDR3 region has the DNA TGCAGTGCCGCCATCAATGAGCAGTTCTTC. It translates to CSAAINEQFF.

The chain links TRBV7-8 to TRBJ2-7; TRBD1 is a possible D gene (6 bases). The CDR3 extends over 15 amino acids. Germline V gene lookup returns CDR1 SGHVS and CDR2 FQNEAQ. Trimming took 5 bases from V and 0 from J, leaving 14 bases between them. The CDR3, as DNA: TGTGCCAGCAGCCCCCACAGGGCCAACTCCTACGAGCAGTACTTC. It encodes CASSPHRANSYEQYF.

The chain employs TRBV7-2 and TRBJ2-1, with a tentative D call TRBD2 (6 bases). The CDR3 is made up of 14 amino acids. Trimming stripped 7 bases from V and 0 bases from J, with 10 bases between. Germline CDR1 is SGHTA and CDR2 is FQGNSA. CDR3 region: CASKTGASYNEQFF. Written as DNA, the CDR3 is TGTGCCAGCAAGACGGGAGCCTCCTACAATGAGCAGTTCTTC.

This clone was seen a single time. The gene calls are TRBV5-1 and TRBJ2-1, with TRBD2 identical over 11 bases. The CDR3 consists of 15 residues. V was pared by 7 bases and J by 7 bases, with 10 bases of the junction left unmatched. The germline V gene encodes CDR1 SGHRS and CDR2 YFSETQ. The CDR3 coding sequence is TGCGCCAGCCGGACACTAGCGGGAGTGAGAAATGAGCAGTTCTTC. Translating it yields CASRTLAGVRNEQFF.

In DNA form, the CDR3 reads TGTGCCCAAACCCGAGGGCTCGAGGGGACCCAGTACTTC. It translates to CAQTRGLEGTQYF. V gene TRBV30 combines with J gene TRBJ2-5, with D possibly being TRBD2 (5 bases). The CDR3 runs 13 residues. CDR1 is GTSNPN, CDR2 SVGIG, per germline (reference sequence). The ends were cut back, 8 bases at V and 7 bases at J, with 20 bases in the middle.

The chain employs TRBV6-6 and TRBJ1-5; 7 nucleotides line up with TRBD1. CDR3 length: 15 amino acids. The ends lost 5 bases at V and 2 bases at J; junction bases unmatched: 6. Germline assignment: CDR1 MNHNY and CDR2 SVGAGI (reference sequence). This chain's CDR3 is CASSHRGAGNQPQHF. Here the CDR3 DNA reads TGTGCCAGCAGTCACAGGGGAGCGGGCAATCAGCCCCAGCATTTT.

This clone was counted only a few times. The chain is built from TRBV20-1 and TRBJ1-5; D remains ambiguous. The length of the CDR3 is 11 residues. The V gene's germline CDR1 is DFQATT and CDR2 SNEGSKA (reference sequence). Trimming removed 6 bases from V and 5 bases from J, with 8 bases in between. CDR3 loop: CSAGEDQPQHF. In DNA form, the CDR3 reads TGCAGTGCGGGTGAAGATCAGCCCCAGCATTTT.

The chain has TRBV5-6 and TRBJ2-7, with D hard to call. This CDR3 is built from 14 residues. Between the trimmed V and J ends, which lost 5 bases and 2 bases, there was a span of 14 bases. Per the germline V gene, CDR1 is SGHDT and CDR2 is YYEEEE. The CDR3 region has the DNA TGTGCCAGCAGGTATACGTCGGGCGCCTACGAGCAGTACTTC. Encoded protein: CASRYTSGAYEQYF. The full variable domain, with the rest looked up from reference TRBV5-6 and TRBJ2-7, is DAGVTQSPTHLIKTRGQQVTLRCSPKSGHDTVSWYQQALGQGPQFIFQYYEEEERQRGNFPDRFSGHQFPNYSSELNVNALLLGDSALYLCASRYTSGAYEQYFGPGTRLTVT.

The chain employs TRBV11-3 and TRBJ2-7; no definite D call. This CDR3 comprises 13 residues. Looked up from germline, CDR1 is SGHNT and CDR2 is YENEEA. Trimming took off 5 bases at V and 2 bases at J, with 10 bases between the two ends. The CDR3 here is CASSLGRAYEQYF. Written as DNA, the CDR3 is TGTGCCAGCAGCCTCGGACGGGCCTACGAGCAGTACTTC. Full variable domain (remainder filled in from reference TRBV11-3 and TRBJ2-7): EAGVVQSPRYKIIEKKQPVAFWCNPISGHNTLYWYLQNLGQGPELLIRYENEEAVDDSQLPKDRFSAERLKGVDSTLKIQPAELGDSAVYLCASSLGRAYEQYFGPGTRLTVT.

The chain has TRBV7-3 and TRBJ2-5; the D gene is possibly TRBD2 (5 bases). Deletions cut 4 bases from V and 2 bases from J, with 8 bases between. Germline CDR1 is SGHTA and CDR2 is FQGTGA. The length of the CDR3 is 13 residues. For the CDR3, the DNA is TGTGCCAGCAGCTGGTCGGGACAAGAGACCCAGTACTTC. It encodes CASSWSGQETQYF.

DNA of the CDR3: TGTGCCAGCAGTCTTCGTGACGGACAGCCAGCCGAGACCCAGTACTTC. It encodes CASSLRDGQPAETQYF. The rearrangement uses TRBV27 and TRBJ2-5; D perhaps matches TRBD1 (6 bases). From germline, CDR1 is MNHEY and CDR2 SMNVEV (reference sequence). V dropped 5 bases and J dropped 5 bases, with 21 bases sitting between them. This CDR3 region has 16 residues.

The rearrangement joins TRBV12-5 to TRBJ2-1, with D perhaps TRBD1 or TRBD2 (5 bases each). V lost 6 bases, J lost 5 bases, and 20 bases lay in between. Germline V gives CDR1 LGHNT, CDR2 FRNRAP. This CDR3 is 16 amino acids long. In nucleotides, the CDR3 is TGTGCTAGTGGCCGCCAAGTTGGGGGAGAGGACAATGAGCAGTTCTTC. The encoded protein is CASGRQVGGEDNEQFF.

Only one count was recorded for this clone. The J gene is TRBJ2-1, the V gene TRBV27; D is tentatively TRBD1 or TRBD2 (5 bases each). This CDR3 region has 16 residues. Trimming pared 5 bases from V and 8 bases from J, leaving 22 bases between. From germline, CDR1 is MNHEY and CDR2 SMNVEV (reference sequence). The CDR3 DNA reads as TGTGCCAGCAGTCTACTAAAAGACCGGGACGCCCATGAGCAGTTCTTC. It translates to CASSLLKDRDAHEQFF.

The V gene is TRBV18, the J gene TRBJ2-7; the match to TRBD1 covers 9 bases. The V gene end was trimmed by 8 bases and the J gene end by 6 bases; junction bases not matched to a gene: 14. CDR1 is KGHSH, CDR2 LQKENI, per germline. This CDR3 region has 15 residues. CDR3 amino acids: CASQKTGQGMSEQYF. In nucleotides, the CDR3 is TGTGCCAGCCAAAAAACAGGACAGGGGATGAGCGAGCAGTACTTC.

The CDR3 protein is CASSEGHSNQPQHF. CDR3 sequence (DNA): TGCGCCAGCAGCGAGGGACATAGCAATCAGCCCCAGCATTTT. The chain carries TRBV5-1 and TRBJ1-5; D possibly corresponds to TRBD1 (6 bases). V was trimmed by 4 bases and J by 0 bases, leaving 8 bases between them. The length of the CDR3 is 14 residues. Germline V gene sequence: CDR1 SGHRS, CDR2 YFSETQ.

The table lists this clone with a count of one. The chain employs TRBV4-2 and TRBJ1-5, with 11 nucleotides matching TRBD1. CDR1 LGHNA and CDR2 YNFKEQ come from the germline V gene. V shed 0 bases and J 7 bases; nucleotides not matched to a gene: 5. The CDR3 runs to 16 residues. The CDR3 DNA sequence: TGTGCCAGCAGCCAAGATGGGACAGGGGGAGGACAGCCCCAGCATTTT. Protein: CASSQDGTGGGQPQHF.

This clone was seen only once. The sample contains more than one DNA sequence encoding this CDR3. The V and J genes are TRBV11-2 and TRBJ2-5; D unclear. The CDR3 spans 12 residues. The V gene's germline CDR1 is SGHAT and CDR2 FQNNGV. V lost 0 bases to trimming and J lost 5 bases, with 4 bases between them. The CDR3, as DNA: TGTGCCAGCAGCTTAGATCGGGAGACCCAGTACTTC. This translates into CASSLDRETQYF.

The CDR3 spells CASSPSLAGNSPLHF. CDR3 DNA sequence: TGTGCCAGCAGTCCCTCATTGGCCGGGAATTCACCCCTCCACTTT. This chain connects TRBV28 to TRBJ1-6; D unclear. Trimming removed 5 bases from V and 7 bases from J, with 15 bases in between. This CDR3 is built from 15 residues. Germline CDR1 and CDR2: MDHEN and SYDVKM.

The J gene is TRBJ1-1, the V gene TRBV21-1. TRBV21-1 is marked as a pseudogene. This CDR3 spans 15 amino acids. CDR3 nucleotide sequence: TGTGCCAGCAGCATCATCGGACGGAAAAACACTGAAGCTTTCTTT. This gives the protein CASSIIGRKNTEAFF.

The V gene is TRBV6-6, the J gene TRBJ2-7, with 7 bases identical to TRBD1. This CDR3 comprises 14 residues. The J segment lost 2 bases and the V segment lost 2 bases, leaving 3 bases of the junction unmatched. The germline V gene encodes CDR1 MNHNY and CDR2 SVGAGI (reference sequence). CDR3 coding DNA: TGTGCCAGCAGTTACGCGACAGGGCCCTACGAGCAGTACTTC. Translating gives CASSYATGPYEQYF.

This chain joins TRBV11-2 and TRBJ1-4, with D possibly TRBD1 on 6 matching bases. This CDR3 is built from 17 residues. V was shortened by 5 bases and J by 0 bases, with 16 bases between the two germline ends. The V gene's germline CDR1 is SGHAT and CDR2 FQNNGV. The CDR3 sequence is CASSLYLTGSTNEKLFF. DNA for the CDR3: TGTGCCAGCAGCCTATATCTTACAGGGTCAACTAATGAAAAACTGTTTTTT. The entire variable domain, with the rest obtained from reference TRBV11-2 and TRBJ1-4, is as follows: EAGVAQSPRYKIIEKRQSVAFWCNPISGHATLYWYQQILGQGPKLLIQFQNNGVVDDSQLPKDRFSAERLKGVDSTLKIQPAKLEDSAVYLCASSLYLTGSTNEKLFFGSGTQLSVL.